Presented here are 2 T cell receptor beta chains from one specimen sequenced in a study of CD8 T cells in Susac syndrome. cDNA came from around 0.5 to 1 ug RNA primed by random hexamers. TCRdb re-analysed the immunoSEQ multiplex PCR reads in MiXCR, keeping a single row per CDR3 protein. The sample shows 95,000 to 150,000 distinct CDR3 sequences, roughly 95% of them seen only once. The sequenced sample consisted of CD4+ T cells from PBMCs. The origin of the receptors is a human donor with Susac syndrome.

This CDR3 is CASSRDRGSEAFF. The CDR3 DNA sequence: TGTGCCAGTAGTCGGGACAGGGGATCTGAAGCTTTCTTT. The chain uses TRBV19 and TRBJ1-1; 10 nucleotides match TRBD1. Germline-derived CDR1 and CDR2 are LNHDA and SQIVND (reference sequence). Unmatched junction bases numbered 3, after V lost 5 bases and J lost 6 bases. This CDR3 contains 13 residues.

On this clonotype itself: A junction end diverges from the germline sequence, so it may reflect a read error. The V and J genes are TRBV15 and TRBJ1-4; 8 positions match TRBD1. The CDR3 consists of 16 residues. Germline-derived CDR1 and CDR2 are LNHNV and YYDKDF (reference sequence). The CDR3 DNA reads TGTGCCACCAGCCGAGACAGGGGAGAGGTTAATGAAAAACTGTTTTTT. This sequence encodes CATSRDRGEVNEKLFF.